What follows is one T cell receptor (beta chain) and its context. Its antigen remains unidentified. Naive and memory CD4+ T cells came from enriched cryopreserved PBMCs. The assay was immunoSEQ multiplex PCR, and TCRdb's table has in-frame clones only and misses some. This sample has under 45,000 clones, with under 90% found just once. This record comes from a study of CD4 T cells in relation to SARS-CoV-2 and coronaviruses. Background on the study: TCR beta CDR3s were sequenced after roughly ten-day antigen culture of PBMCs.

CDR3 length: 15 residues. Overall study findings and caveats: The assay detects memory recall responses, not culture-primed primary responses.

The source of this sequence is an adult with COVID-19. Sequencing was done on a sample of naive CD4+ T cells from PBMCs, cultured in vitro. As for subset: naive CD4+ T cells isolated by negative enrichment. V usage is TRBV21-1 and J usage is TRBJ1-1. TRBV21-1 is a documented pseudogene. The CDR3 protein is CASSKARFVNTEAFF. Here the CDR3 DNA reads TGTGCCAGCAGCAAAGCAAGGTTCGTGAACACTGAAGCTTTCTTT.